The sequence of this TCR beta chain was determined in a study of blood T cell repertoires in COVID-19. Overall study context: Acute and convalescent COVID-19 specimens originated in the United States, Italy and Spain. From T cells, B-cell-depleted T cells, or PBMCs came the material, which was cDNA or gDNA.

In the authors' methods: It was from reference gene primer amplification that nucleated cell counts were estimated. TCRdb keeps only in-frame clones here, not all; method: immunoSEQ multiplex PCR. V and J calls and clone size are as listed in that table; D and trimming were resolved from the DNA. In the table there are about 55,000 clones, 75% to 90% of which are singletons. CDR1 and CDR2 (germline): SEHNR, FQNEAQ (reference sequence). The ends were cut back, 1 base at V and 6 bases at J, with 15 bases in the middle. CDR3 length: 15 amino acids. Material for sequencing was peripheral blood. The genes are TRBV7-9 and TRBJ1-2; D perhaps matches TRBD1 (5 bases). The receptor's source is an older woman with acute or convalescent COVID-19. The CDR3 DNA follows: TGTGCCAGCAGCTTAGGTGGGGCGGTAATCCATGGCTACACCTTC. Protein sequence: CASSLGGAVIHGYTF.